The 29 T cell receptor beta chains below come from one sample, sequenced in a study of shared clonotypes between healthy human individuals. Naive CD8 cells, CD45RO-negative and positively selected for CCR7, excluded terminally differentiated effector memory CD45RA+ cells. Clones were read by immunoSEQ multiplex PCR, and TCRdb kept only the in-frame ones, dropping some. The sample includes about 2.2 million clones, 85% to 95% of them seen just once. Sequencing was carried out using naive CD8+ T cells from PBMCs. The receptors were sampled from a man between 18 and 35 years old in good health. Some clones in this sample may be carry-over from other donors' samples.

With regard to this clone: At the DNA level, this CDR3 is encoded by other sequences in the same sample as well. The chain links TRBV27 to TRBJ2-7, with 10 positions matching TRBD2. Germline CDR1 reads MNHEY; CDR2 reads SMNVEV (reference sequence). This CDR3 has 15 residues. V gave up 5 bases and J gave up 2 bases; unmatched junction bases: 6. The CDR3, as DNA: TGTGCCAGCAGTCCCGGACTAGCGGTTACCTACGAGCAGTACTTC. Encoded protein: CASSPGLAVTYEQYF.

The chain combines TRBV30 with TRBJ2-4; weak D call: TRBD2 (5 bases). CDR3 length equals 13 residues. Trimming took off 0 bases at V and 8 bases at J, with 11 bases between the two ends. Germline V CDR1 and CDR2: GTSNPN, SVGIG (reference sequence). CDR3 DNA sequence: TGTGCCTGGAGTGTACGGGGTCATGACATTCAGTACTTC. Protein product: CAWSVRGHDIQYF. Using reference TRBV30 and TRBJ2-4 for the parts outside the CDR3, the full variable domain is SQTIHQWPATLVQPVGSPLSLECTVEGTSNPNLYWYRQAAGRGLQLLFYSVGIGQISSEVPQNLSASRPQDRQFILSSKKLLLSDSGFYLCAWSVRGHDIQYFGAGTRLSVL.

The gene calls are TRBV28 and TRBJ2-3, with TRBD1 matching 7 bases. V trimming: 4 bases; J trimming: 0 bases; junction bases outside the gene matches: 16. This CDR3 spans 19 amino acids. Germline V gene data show CDR1 as MDHEN and CDR2 as SYDVKM. The CDR3 loop is CASSSYPARTGSSTDTQYF. CDR3 nucleotide sequence: TGTGCCAGCAGTTCTTACCCCGCCCGGACAGGTTCTAGCACAGATACGCAGTATTTT.

This chain uses TRBV6-6 with TRBJ1-1, with D tentatively TRBD1 (5 bases). Germline CDR1 reads MNHNY; CDR2 reads SVGAGI (reference sequence). Trimming took off 4 bases at V and 4 bases at J, with 7 bases between the two ends. The CDR3 has 12 amino acids. CDR3 in amino acids: CASSLQVTEAFF. CDR3 DNA: TGTGCCAGCAGTTTACAGGTCACTGAAGCTTTCTTT.

This chain links TRBV7-8 with TRBJ2-7, with TRBD2 matching 10 bases. The trim removed 8 bases at V and 0 bases at J, leaving 7 bases unmatched. CDR1 and CDR2 from the germline V gene are SGHVS and FQNEAQ. The CDR3 extends over 15 amino acids. CDR3 amino acids: CASSELAGDSYEQYF. The CDR3 DNA reads TGTGCCAGCTCGGAGCTAGCGGGAGACTCCTACGAGCAGTACTTC.

The rearrangement uses TRBV11-2 and TRBJ2-7; 10 bases line up with TRBD2. Germline CDR1 reads SGHAT; CDR2 reads FQNNGV. The CDR3 runs to 15 residues. Trimming at V came to 1 base and at J to 3 bases, leaving 3 bases not matched to a gene. For the CDR3, the DNA is TGTGCCAGCAGCTTAGCCTCTAGCGGGAGCTACGAGCAGTACTTC. Amino acid sequence: CASSLASSGSYEQYF.

This clone was seen once. The chain employs TRBV4-1 and TRBJ1-2; D remains unclear. This CDR3 is 14 amino acids long. Germline V CDR1 and CDR2: MGHRA, YSYEKL. V lost 2 bases and J lost 2, with 9 bases in between. In DNA, the CDR3 is TGCGCCAGCAGCCAAAATTCCGGAAACTATGGCTACACCTTC. Residues: CASSQNSGNYGYTF.

The rearrangement joins TRBV27 to TRBJ2-7; TRBD1 matches 9 bases. The V segment lost 5 bases and the J segment 0 bases; nucleotides outside the gene matches: 5. Germline loops: CDR1 MNHEY, CDR2 SMNVEV (reference sequence). CDR3 length: 15 amino acids. This CDR3 is CASSARDRASYEQYF. The CDR3 DNA follows: TGTGCCAGCAGTGCCCGGGACAGGGCCTCCTACGAGCAGTACTTC.

CDR3 protein: CASSGGPISNQPQHF. The CDR3 region has the DNA TGTGCCAGTTCGGGGGGCCCCATTAGCAATCAGCCCCAGCATTTT. The chain has TRBV28 and TRBJ1-5; possibly TRBD1 for D (6 bases). V lost 9 bases and J 0 bases, leaving 15 bases between the germline ends. The CDR3 has 15 amino acids. Germline CDR1 reads MDHEN; CDR2 reads SYDVKM. Full variable domain (outside the CDR3, taken from reference TRBV28 and TRBJ1-5): DVKVTQSSRYLVKRTGEKVFLECVQDMDHENMFWYRQDPGLGLRLIYFSYDVKMKEKGDIPEGYSVSREKKERFSLILESASTNQTSMYLCASSGGPISNQPQHFGDGTRLSIL.

This clone was recorded only once. Other DNA sequences in this sample translate to the same CDR3. The chain links TRBV27 to TRBJ2-7, with 14 bases lining up with TRBD2. The J segment lost 3 bases and the V segment lost 1 base, leaving 8 bases of the junction unmatched. The CDR3 runs to 18 residues. Per germline, CDR1 MNHEY and CDR2 SMNVEV (reference sequence). CDR3 nucleotides: TGTGCCAGCAGTTTATTAGGGACTAGCGGGAGTTTCAGCTACGAGCAGTACTTC. It codes for CASSLLGTSGSFSYEQYF.

The V call is TRBV28, the J call TRBJ2-2, with a tentative D call TRBD1 (6 bases). Deletions cut 5 bases from V and 1 base from J, with 11 bases between. Germline assignment: CDR1 MDHEN and CDR2 SYDVKM. This CDR3 spans 15 amino acids. Written as DNA, the CDR3 is TGTGCCAGCAGTCCCTGGACAGAGAACACCGGGGAGCTGTTTTTT. This gives the protein CASSPWTENTGELFF.

V usage is TRBV5-6 and J usage is TRBJ2-2; maybe TRBD1 (5 bases). This CDR3 has 17 residues. With 0 bases removed from V and 6 bases from J, the gap between germline ends came to 18 bases. Germline CDR1 is SGHDT and CDR2 is YYEEEE. Here the CDR3 reads CASSLAWQGIMAGELFF. The CDR3 DNA reads TGTGCCAGCAGCTTGGCATGGCAGGGTATAATGGCCGGGGAGCTGTTTTTT.

CDR3 amino acids: CASSPTDNYGYTF. The CDR3 DNA follows: TGTGCCAGCAGTCCGACTGATAACTATGGCTACACCTTC. V usage is TRBV28 and J usage is TRBJ1-2; D is undetermined. The V end lost 5 bases, the J end lost 1 base, and 8 bases lay between the germline ends. Germline assignment: CDR1 MDHEN and CDR2 SYDVKM. CDR3 length: 13 amino acids.

This clone has just one count. The genes are TRBV9 and TRBJ1-4; tentative D call: TRBD1 (5 bases). This CDR3 comprises 15 residues. The germline V gene encodes CDR1 SGDLS and CDR2 YYNGEE. Trimming removed 4 bases from V and 5 bases from J, with 15 bases in between. CDR3 sequence (DNA): TGTGCCAGCAGCCCCCGAGGGACTTCCAATGAAAAACTGTTTTTT. Protein: CASSPRGTSNEKLFF.

The gene calls are TRBV10-2 and TRBJ2-1; D might be TRBD1 (6 bases). The germline V gene has CDR1 WSHSY and CDR2 SAAADI. Trimming pared 6 bases from V and 5 bases from J, leaving 11 bases between. The CDR3 runs to 13 residues. CDR3 in amino acids: CASSNRDNNEQFF. DNA for the CDR3: TGCGCCAGCAGCAACCGGGACAACAATGAGCAGTTCTTC.

The J gene is TRBJ1-5, the V gene TRBV30; the D is unclear. CDR1 and CDR2 from the germline V gene are GTSNPN and SVGIG (reference sequence). This CDR3 has 14 amino acids. V was shortened by 3 bases and J by 2 bases, with 11 bases between the two germline ends. DNA of the CDR3: TGTGCCTGGAGGGGGTGGGTACGCAATCAGCCCCAGCATTTT. It is translated as CAWRGWVRNQPQHF.

In regard to this clone: The sample holds other DNA sequences that translate to the same CDR3. The chain employs TRBV27 and TRBJ2-7; D gene unclear. This CDR3 spans 13 amino acids. Germline V gene sequence: CDR1 MNHEY, CDR2 SMNVEV (reference sequence). V lost 5 bases and J 3 bases, leaving 11 bases between the germline ends. Written as DNA, the CDR3 is TGTGCCAGCAGTCTGAGTAGGGACTACGAGCAGTACTTC. It translates to CASSLSRDYEQYF.

This clone is a singleton in its sample. This rearrangement joins TRBV30 to TRBJ2-7; D is undetermined. In germline, CDR1 is GTSNPN, CDR2 SVGIG (reference sequence). V gave up 3 bases and J gave up 7 bases, with 13 bases separating them. CDR3 length: 12 residues. The CDR3 DNA sequence: TGTGCCTGGAGATGGGCCCTGCAAGAGCAGTACTTC. It translates to CAWRWALQEQYF.

CDR3 sequence reads: CASRTGTGPYEQYF. CDR3 bases: TGTGCCAGTAGGACCGGGACAGGGCCCTACGAGCAGTACTTC. This chain uses TRBV19 with TRBJ2-7; 9 nucleotides align to TRBD1. The CDR3 sequence is 14 residues long. V gave up 6 bases and J gave up 2 bases; unmatched junction bases: 5. Germline lookup yields CDR1 LNHDA and CDR2 SQIVND (reference sequence). The whole variable domain, filled in from reference TRBV19 and TRBJ2-7, reads DGGITQSPKYLFRKEGQNVTLSCEQNLNHDAMYWYRQDPGQGLRLIYYSQIVNDFQKGDIAEGYSVSREKKESFPLTVTSAQKNPTAFYLCASRTGTGPYEQYFGPGTRLTVT.

V and J are TRBV7-3 and TRBJ2-3, with D unclear. V lost 5 bases to trimming and J lost 6 bases, with 12 bases between them. The CDR3 runs 13 residues. The germline CDR1 and CDR2 sequences are SGHTA and FQGTGA. The CDR3 here is CASSPSWRDTQYF. The CDR3, as DNA: TGTGCCAGCAGCCCCTCATGGCGGGATACGCAGTATTTT.

Details on this clone: At the DNA level, this CDR3 is encoded by other sequences in the same sample as well. The chain has TRBV27 and TRBJ2-7, with D uncertain. The ends were cut back, 3 bases at V and 2 bases at J, with 8 bases in the middle. This CDR3 has 13 residues. The germline V gene encodes CDR1 MNHEY and CDR2 SMNVEV (reference sequence). CDR3 sequence reads: CASSFGGTYEQYF. As DNA, the CDR3 is TGTGCCAGCAGTTTTGGTGGGACCTACGAGCAGTACTTC.

This clone was seen a single time. Other nucleotide sequences from this sample produce the same CDR3. The rearrangement uses TRBV7-2 and TRBJ2-1, with D uncertain. The CDR3 is 12 amino acids. The V end was cut by 4 bases, the J end by 7 bases, with 8 bases between. Germline V gene lookup returns CDR1 SGHTA and CDR2 FQGNSA. The CDR3 DNA reads as TGTGCCAGCAGCTACCCCCCGAATGAGCAGTTCTTC. Translating gives CASSYPPNEQFF.

The rearrangement links TRBV10-3 to TRBJ1-5; D ambiguous. This CDR3 is 12 amino acids long. V lost 4 bases and J lost 7, with 8 bases in between. CDR1 and CDR2 from the germline V gene are ENHRY and SYGVKD. CDR3 coding DNA: TGTGCCATCAGTGGAGGAGGGCAGCCCCAGCATTTT. Residues: CAISGGGQPQHF.

This clone has a single count. The junction differs from germline at one of its ends, possibly a read error. The rearrangement joins TRBV7-9 to TRBJ2-7, with D tentatively TRBD1 or TRBD2 (5 bases each). CDR3 length: 12 residues. CDR1 and CDR2 from the germline V gene are SEHNR and FQNEAQ (reference sequence). The CDR3 nucleotides are TGTGCCAGCAGCTGGGGACCGACGCCGCGGGTCTTC. Translating gives CASSWGPTPRVF.

The chain combines TRBV6-4 with TRBJ2-1; 8 bases align to TRBD1. Germline assignment: CDR1 MRHNA and CDR2 SNTAGT. The CDR3 is 19 residues long. The V segment lost 4 bases and the J segment 0 bases; nucleotides outside the gene matches: 14. The CDR3: CASSARRTGRVISYNEQFF. In DNA form, the CDR3 reads TGTGCCAGCAGTGCCCGAAGGACAGGGCGGGTGATCTCCTACAATGAGCAGTTCTTC.

The chain combines TRBV11-2 with TRBJ1-2; no clear D gene. Trimming removed 5 bases from V and 7 bases from J, with 14 bases in between. CDR1 and CDR2 (germline): SGHAT, FQNNGV. CDR3 length: 13 residues. The CDR3 DNA sequence: TGTGCCAGCAGCCACATCGCCGCTAGTGGCTACACCTTC. This codes for CASSHIAASGYTF. Looking up the rest from reference TRBV11-2 and TRBJ1-2 gives the full variable domain: EAGVAQSPRYKIIEKRQSVAFWCNPISGHATLYWYQQILGQGPKLLIQFQNNGVVDDSQLPKDRFSAERLKGVDSTLKIQPAKLEDSAVYLCASSHIAASGYTFGSGTRLTVV.

The chain is built from TRBV10-2 and TRBJ2-3; 16 positions match TRBD2. Losses at the gene ends were 4 bases for V and 1 base for J; bases not matched to a gene: 11. From germline, CDR1 is WSHSY and CDR2 SAAADI. CDR3 length equals 20 residues. This CDR3 reads CASSVGLAGGPQLRTDTQYF. The CDR3 DNA reads as TGCGCCAGCAGTGTGGGACTAGCGGGAGGGCCCCAATTGCGCACAGATACGCAGTATTTT.

This chain connects TRBV4-1 to TRBJ1-6, with D perhaps TRBD1 (5 bases). The germline V gene has CDR1 MGHRA and CDR2 YSYEKL. V was pared by 6 bases and J by 7 bases, with 10 bases between. This CDR3 region has 13 residues. This CDR3 is CASSYGTNSPLHF. CDR3 nucleotide sequence: TGCGCCAGCAGTTACGGGACCAATTCACCCCTCCACTTT.

This chain links TRBV28 with TRBJ2-3, with no clear D. CDR3 length: 17 amino acids. CDR1 and CDR2 from the germline V gene are MDHEN and SYDVKM. V gave up 4 bases and J gave up 6 bases, with 23 bases separating them. CDR3 in amino acids: CASSSPYPGRTRDTQYF. The DNA for the CDR3 is TGTGCCAGCAGTTCCCCTTACCCCGGACGGACGAGGGATACGCAGTATTTT.